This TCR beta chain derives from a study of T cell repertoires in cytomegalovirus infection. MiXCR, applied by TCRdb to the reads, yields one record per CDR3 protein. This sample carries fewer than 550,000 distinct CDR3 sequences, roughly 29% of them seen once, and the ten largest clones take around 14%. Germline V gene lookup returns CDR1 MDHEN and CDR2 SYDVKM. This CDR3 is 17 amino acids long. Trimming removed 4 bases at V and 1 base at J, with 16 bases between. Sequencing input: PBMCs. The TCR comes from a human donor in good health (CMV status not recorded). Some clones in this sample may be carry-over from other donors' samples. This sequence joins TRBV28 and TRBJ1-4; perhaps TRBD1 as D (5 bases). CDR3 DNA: TGTGCCAGCAGTTACATCCAGGGACGGGTAACTAATGAAAAACTGTTTTTT. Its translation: CASSYIQGRVTNEKLFF. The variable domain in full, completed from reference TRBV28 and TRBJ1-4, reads DVKVTQSSRYLVKRTGEKVFLECVQDMDHENMFWYRQDPGLGLRLIYFSYDVKMKEKGDIPEGYSVSREKKERFSLILESASTNQTSMYLCASSYIQGRVTNEKLFFGSGTQLSVL.